One sample yielded the 21 T cell receptor beta chains listed below, sequenced in a study of graft-versus-host responses after intestinal transplantation. TCRdb's table, derived via immunoSEQ multiplex PCR, lists solely in-frame clones and lacks some. The sample holds about 25,000 clones, roughly 94% seen once. Sequencing used PBMCs, obtained 156 days after intestinal transplant. These receptors were collected from a human patient who received an intestinal transplant, so some T cells may come from the graft donor.

This chain connects TRBV10-3 to TRBJ2-7; 7 bases fit TRBD1. The junction had 6 bases not matched to a gene; V was cut back by 10 bases and J by 0 bases. This CDR3 comprises 13 residues. The V gene's germline CDR1 is ENHRY and CDR2 SYGVKD. CDR3 in DNA: TGTGCCACGGGACAGCTAAACTCCTACGAGCAGTACTTC. Its translation: CATGQLNSYEQYF.

The CDR3 loop is CASNFGTGPYEQYF. In DNA, the CDR3 is TGTGCCAGCAACTTCGGGACTGGCCCCTACGAGCAGTACTTC. This chain uses TRBV5-5 with TRBJ2-7, with D maybe TRBD2 (6 bases). CDR3 length: 14 residues. V dropped 6 bases and J dropped 2 bases, with 15 bases sitting between them. The germline CDR1 and CDR2 sequences are SGHKS and YYEKEE (reference sequence).

The chain joins TRBV19 to TRBJ2-3; 7 bases map to TRBD1. Germline assignment: CDR1 LNHDA and CDR2 SQIVND (reference sequence). This CDR3 comprises 13 residues. The trim removed 7 bases at V and 0 bases at J, leaving 1 base unmatched. CDR3 sequence reads: CASKGASTDTQYF. CDR3 sequence (DNA): TGTGCCAGTAAGGGGGCCAGCACAGATACGCAGTATTTT.

The V call is TRBV9, the J call TRBJ2-4, with a possible D match to TRBD2 (6 bases). V gave up 5 bases and J gave up 9 bases, with 15 bases separating them. The CDR3 has 13 amino acids. Germline lookup yields CDR1 SGDLS and CDR2 YYNGEE. The CDR3 DNA follows: TGTGCCAGCAGTGGAGGGAGTAGCGGCATTCAGTACTTC. Its protein is CASSGGSSGIQYF.

A remark on this clone: Other DNA sequences in this sample translate to the same CDR3. The chain has TRBV18 and TRBJ2-1, with TRBD2 matching over 10 bases. CDR3 size: 16 residues. The germline CDR1 and CDR2 sequences are KGHSH and LQKENI. With 4 bases clipped from V and 0 bases from J, the junction kept 3 bases outside the gene matches. DNA for the CDR3: TGTGCCAGCTCACGGTCTAGCGGGAGCTCCTACAATGAGCAGTTCTTC. Its translation is CASSRSSGSSYNEQFF.

The J gene is TRBJ2-2, the V gene TRBV5-1; 10 bases map to TRBD2. CDR3 length: 16 residues. V shed 3 bases and J 3 bases; nucleotides not matched to a gene: 5. The germline V gene has CDR1 SGHRS and CDR2 YFSETQ. The CDR3 coding sequence is TGCGCCAGCAGCTCGCTAGCGGGAGTTGACACCGGGGAGCTGTTTTTT. It is translated as CASSSLAGVDTGELFF.

This clone was observed a few times. The chain is built from TRBV7-9 and TRBJ2-1; 7 positions match TRBD2. This CDR3 is built from 15 residues. With V trimmed by 0 bases and J by 8 bases, 7 bases remained unmatched. CDR1 SEHNR and CDR2 FQNEAQ come from the germline V gene (reference sequence). The CDR3 spells CASSLALGGSDEQFF. For the CDR3, the DNA is TGTGCCAGCAGCTTAGCGCTGGGGGGGAGCGATGAGCAGTTCTTC. The whole variable domain, filled in from reference TRBV7-9 and TRBJ2-1, reads DTGVSQNPRHKITKRGQNVTFRCDPISEHNRLYWYRQTLGQGPEFLTYFQNEAQLEKSRLLSDRFSAERPKGSFSTLEIQRTEQGDSAMYLCASSLALGGSDEQFFGPGTRLTVL.

This chain joins TRBV5-4 and TRBJ1-1; D is uncertain. In germline, CDR1 is SGHNT, CDR2 YYREEE (reference sequence). The V and J ends lost 0 bases and 8 bases respectively, with 17 bases between them. CDR3 length: 15 amino acids. The CDR3 is CASSLGAPQPIEAFF. Here the CDR3 DNA reads TGTGCCAGCAGCTTGGGGGCACCACAGCCCATAGAAGCTTTCTTT.

The rearrangement uses TRBV11-2 and TRBJ2-3; 7 nucleotides line up with TRBD2. J gave up 0 bases and V 1 base, and 7 bases lay outside the gene matches. Germline CDR1 SGHAT, CDR2 FQNNGV. The CDR3 covers 17 residues. CDR3: CASSLVFGEGSTDTQYF. The CDR3 DNA follows: TGTGCCAGCAGCTTAGTCTTCGGGGAGGGGAGCACAGATACGCAGTATTTT.

This rearrangement joins TRBV7-3 to TRBJ2-3; the D gene is possibly TRBD2 (7 bases). This CDR3 region has 15 residues. Trimming took off 4 bases at V and 5 bases at J, with 16 bases between the two ends. Germline V lookup: CDR1 SGHTA, CDR2 FQGTGA. CDR3 residues: CASSSSGGAGDTQYF. The DNA for the CDR3 is TGTGCCAGCAGCTCCTCTGGGGGGGCGGGAGATACGCAGTATTTT.

The CDR3 loop is CASSVGRPPFTDTQYF. CDR3 nucleotide sequence: TGTGCCAGCAGCGTAGGCAGGCCCCCTTTCACAGATACGCAGTATTTT. The chain is built from TRBV9 and TRBJ2-3; D not resolved. The V gene's germline CDR1 is SGDLS and CDR2 YYNGEE. This CDR3 contains 16 residues. Trimming cost V 0 bases and J 2 bases, with 13 bases left between them.

This clone was seen only once. V is TRBV7-9 and J is TRBJ2-3, with no clear D. The CDR3 has 18 amino acids. Between the trimmed V and J ends, which lost 2 bases and 4 bases, there was a span of 22 bases. In germline, CDR1 is SEHNR, CDR2 FQNEAQ (reference sequence). CDR3 in amino acids: CASSLSALNHRSPDTQYF. The CDR3 DNA sequence: TGTGCCAGCAGCTTATCCGCGTTGAATCATAGGTCCCCAGATACGCAGTATTTT. Full variable domain (missing parts from reference TRBV7-9 and TRBJ2-3): DTGVSQNPRHKITKRGQNVTFRCDPISEHNRLYWYRQTLGQGPEFLTYFQNEAQLEKSRLLSDRFSAERPKGSFSTLEIQRTEQGDSAMYLCASSLSALNHRSPDTQYFGPGTRLTVL.

This chain's CDR3 is CASSQEGGPPLHF. The DNA of the CDR3 is TGTGCCAGCAGCCAAGAAGGGGGGCCCCCCCTCCACTTT. This chain joins TRBV4-2 and TRBJ1-6, with D possibly being TRBD1 (6 bases). V was pared by 0 bases and J by 13 bases, with 10 bases between. Germline V gives CDR1 LGHNA, CDR2 YNFKEQ. The CDR3 is 13 amino acids.

V gene TRBV18 combines with J gene TRBJ2-5, with 15 bases fitting TRBD2. The CDR3 sequence is 16 residues long. The trim removed 2 bases at V and 4 bases at J, leaving 2 bases unmatched. Germline-derived CDR1 and CDR2 are KGHSH and LQKENI. The CDR3 reads CASSPGLAGGPETQYF. The DNA of the CDR3 is TGTGCCAGCTCACCAGGACTAGCGGGAGGGCCAGAGACCCAGTACTTC.

The V gene is TRBV5-1, the J gene TRBJ1-2, with TRBD1 matching over 11 bases. Trimming took 0 bases from V and 4 from J; bases not matched to a gene: 14. The CDR3 totals 19 residues. CDR1 and CDR2 from the germline V gene are SGHRS and YFSETQ. Here the CDR3 reads CASSLDPGGQGDPIYGYTF. DNA for the CDR3: TGCGCCAGCAGCTTGGATCCGGGGGGACAGGGGGACCCTATCTATGGCTACACCTTC. Together with reference TRBV5-1 and TRBJ1-2, the CDR3 gives the full variable domain: KAGVTQTPRYLIKTRGQQVTLSCSPISGHRSVSWYQQTPGQGLQFLFEYFSETQRNKGNFPGRFSGRQFSNSRSEMNVSTLELGDSALYLCASSLDPGGQGDPIYGYTFGSGTRLTVV.

Here the CDR3 DNA reads TGTGCCAGCAGCCCTTCGACAGGGACGAACACTGAAGCTTTCTTT. Translating it yields CASSPSTGTNTEAFF. This chain uses TRBV7-2 with TRBJ1-1; TRBD1 aligns across 7 bases. Germline V gene sequence: CDR1 SGHTA, CDR2 FQGNSA. The CDR3 totals 15 residues. The V segment lost 5 bases and the J segment 1 base; nucleotides outside the gene matches: 7.

This chain uses TRBV6-8 with TRBJ2-1; D remains ambiguous. There are 11 residues in the CDR3. Germline lookup yields CDR1 MNHGY and CDR2 SAAAGT. The germline V and J ends were trimmed by 7 bases and 8 bases, with 9 bases remaining between them. CDR3 sequence reads: CASTLLDEQFF. The CDR3 DNA reads TGTGCCAGCACCCTACTCGATGAGCAGTTCTTC.

The chain recombines TRBV5-1 with TRBJ2-1; weak D call: TRBD1 (6 bases). The ends were cut back, 5 bases at V and 1 base at J, with 19 bases in the middle. Germline CDR1 is SGHRS and CDR2 is YFSETQ. This CDR3 region has 17 residues. In DNA form, the CDR3 reads TGCGCCAGCAGGGTGGGGTCCGGGACACCTTCCTACAATGAGCAGTTCTTC. It specifies CASRVGSGTPSYNEQFF.

DNA of the CDR3: TGTGCCAGCAGTTATCCAGGACCGAACACTGAAGCTTTCTTT. Translating it yields CASSYPGPNTEAFF. V usage is TRBV6-6 and J usage is TRBJ1-1; D remains unclear. Deletions cut 3 bases from V and 1 base from J, with 9 bases between. The germline V gene has CDR1 MNHNY and CDR2 SVGAGI (reference sequence). The CDR3 sequence is 14 residues long.

CDR3 sequence: CASSQERNRGGTEAFF. CDR3 DNA sequence: TGCGCCAGCAGCCAAGAGCGGAACAGGGGGGGCACTGAAGCTTTCTTT. The V gene is TRBV4-1, the J gene TRBJ1-1; 8 bases are shared with TRBD1. CDR1 is MGHRA, CDR2 YSYEKL, per germline. With 0 bases clipped from V and 4 bases from J, the junction kept 7 bases outside the gene matches. This CDR3 spans 16 amino acids.

The chain uses TRBV5-1 and TRBJ2-7; weak D call: TRBD2 (5 bases). CDR3 length equals 15 residues. Trimming cost V 1 base and J 3 bases, with 14 bases left between them. Germline CDR1 SGHRS, CDR2 YFSETQ. In DNA form, the CDR3 reads TGCGCCAGCAGCTTGACAGTCGGCGCGGGCTACGAGCAGTACTTC. Protein product: CASSLTVGAGYEQYF. Complete variable domain (other parts from reference TRBV5-1 and TRBJ2-7): KAGVTQTPRYLIKTRGQQVTLSCSPISGHRSVSWYQQTPGQGLQFLFEYFSETQRNKGNFPGRFSGRQFSNSRSEMNVSTLELGDSALYLCASSLTVGAGYEQYFGPGTRLTVT.